The source of this T cell receptor (beta chain) is a study of CD8 T cells in ankylosing spondylitis. Using quantitative 5'-RACE with molecular barcodes, the authors made TCR beta libraries. TCRdb called the 5' RACE reads again in MiXCR, with one record for every CDR3 protein. The table includes 150,000 to 200,000 distinct CDR3 sequences, 11% detected once. This CDR3 has 16 amino acids. Between the trimmed V and J ends, which lost 5 bases and 2 bases, there was a span of 13 bases. In germline, CDR1 is SGHVS, CDR2 FQNEAQ. This clonotype was observed at least ten times. Sequenced material: blood, either unsorted or a sorted T cell fraction (not recorded which). The chain is built from TRBV7-8 and TRBJ2-6; D remains unclear. This clonotype was obtained from a male donor with ankylosing spondylitis or in good health (not recorded which). CDR3 coding DNA: TGTGCCAGCAGCCCACGGTATGGTGCTGGGGCCAACGTCCTGACTTTC. Its protein product is CASSPRYGAGANVLTF.